The 8 T cell receptor beta chains below were found in one sample sequenced in a study of T cells in Graves' hyperthyroidism and ophthalmopathy. Regions amplified from RNA transcripts were the TCR beta CDR3 regions. TCR CDR3 underwent first-round RT-PCR with the HTBI primer set. TCRdb re-called the multiplex PCR reads through MiXCR, storing one row per CDR3 protein. The sample carries nearly 600,000 distinct CDR3 sequences, 11% to 15% recorded once. Sample: blood. The receptors derive from a woman between 18 and 29 years old with Graves' ophthalmopathy.

This chain uses TRBV7-8 with TRBJ2-3; TRBD2 matches 12 bases. With V trimmed by 1 base and J by 0 bases, 5 bases remained unmatched. The CDR3 spans 18 residues. Germline CDR1 reads SGHVS; CDR2 reads FQNEAQ. This CDR3 reads CASSLGPSGRASTDTQYF. The CDR3 DNA reads as TGTGCCAGCAGCTTAGGGCCTAGCGGGAGGGCAAGCACAGATACGCAGTATTTT.

This chain uses TRBV5-6 with TRBJ1-2, with D possibly being TRBD1 (6 bases). Germline-derived CDR1 and CDR2 are SGHDT and YYEEEE. This CDR3 is 14 amino acids long. Trimming took 4 bases from V and 1 from J, leaving 11 bases between them. The CDR3, as DNA: TGTGCCAGCAGCGAACAGGGTTTTAACTATGGCTACACCTTC. This translates into CASSEQGFNYGYTF.

This clonotype was observed once. The chain combines TRBV9 with TRBJ2-7; 9 nucleotides align to TRBD1. Losses at the gene ends were 4 bases for V and 3 bases for J; bases not matched to a gene: 11. The CDR3 has 16 amino acids. Per germline, CDR1 SGDLS and CDR2 YYNGEE. The CDR3 reads CASSRTGTGINYEQYF. The CDR3 DNA reads as TGTGCCAGCAGCCGGACCGGGACAGGGATCAACTACGAGCAGTACTTC. Together with reference TRBV9 and TRBJ2-7, the CDR3 gives the full variable domain: DSGVTQTPKHLITATGQRVTLRCSPRSGDLSVYWYQQSLDQGLQFLIQYYNGEERAKGNILERFSAQQFPDLHSELNLSSLELGDSALYFCASSRTGTGINYEQYFGPGTRLTVT.

The chain links TRBV7-9 to TRBJ2-7; D ambiguous. Trimming took off 5 bases at V and 2 bases at J, with 16 bases between the two ends. Looked up from germline, CDR1 is SEHNR and CDR2 is FQNEAQ (reference sequence). CDR3 length equals 15 residues. CDR3 coding DNA: TGTGCCAGCAGCCAAGAGTCCAGCACCCCCTACGAGCAGTACTTC. Its protein is CASSQESSTPYEQYF.

This clonotype has a count of ten or more. J is TRBJ1-1 and V is TRBV20-1, with 9 nucleotides matching TRBD1. Germline lookup yields CDR1 DFQATT and CDR2 SNEGSKA (reference sequence). The CDR3 runs 17 residues. V was clipped by 0 bases and J by 4 bases; unmatched bases: 12. As DNA, the CDR3 is TGCAGTGCTAGAGATCTCGGGACAGGGCAAGGGGGCACTGAAGCTTTCTTT. This encodes CSARDLGTGQGGTEAFF.

In the case of this clonotype: An end of the junction differs from the germline gene, which may be a read error. The chain combines TRBV7-7 with TRBJ2-5; 7 bases are shared with TRBD1. Germline V gene data show CDR1 as SSHAT and CDR2 as FNYEAQ (reference sequence). The CDR3 sequence is 15 residues long. CDR3 residues: CASSPKPGRGETQYF. The CDR3 nucleotides read TGTGCTAGCAGCCCGAAACCAGGCAGGGGGGAGACCCAGTACTTC.

This clonotype has a count of ten or more. The chain recombines TRBV12-3 or TRBV12-4 with TRBJ2-3; 8 bases agree with TRBD2. There are 17 residues in the CDR3. The ends lost 4 bases at V and 0 bases at J; junction bases unmatched: 9. CDR3 sequence (DNA): TGTGCCAGCAGTTCTACCCTACTAGCGGTTAGCACAGATACGCAGTATTTT. It specifies CASSSTLLAVSTDTQYF.

In its sample, this clonotype was seen many times. The chain joins TRBV27 to TRBJ2-7; the match to TRBD1 covers 7 bases. With V trimmed by 8 bases and J by 0 bases, 7 bases remained unmatched. From germline, CDR1 is MNHEY and CDR2 SMNVEV (reference sequence). This CDR3 has 14 amino acids. The CDR3 region is CASRTGARSYEQYF. As DNA, the CDR3 is TGTGCCAGCCGCACAGGGGCCCGCTCCTACGAGCAGTACTTC.